This is a list of T cell receptor beta chains from one sample in a study of T cells in localized non-small cell lung cancer. Here immunoSEQ multiplex PCR was the method, and the copy in TCRdb shows in-frame clones only, minus some. The data hold 20,000 to 30,000 clones, with around four fifths observed a single time. The material sequenced was peripheral blood, taken before any cancer treatment. All receptors derive from a woman aged 35 to 75 with stage I lung adenocarcinoma. Both conserved end residues are part of each CDR3. The order of the fields is D gene, clone size, J gene, V gene, CDR3 DNA, CDR3 protein. A D gene is named only where the DNA matches it firmly. Size is omitted from some rows. Given values are once, few, many or a class for expanded clones.

D: NA
size: NA
J: TRBJ2-7
V: TRBV7-8
DNA: TGTGCCAGCAGCTTAAGGGGTGTGAGGGGCAGCTACGAGCAGTACTTC
CDR3: CASSLRGVRGSYEQYF

D: TRBD1
size: once
J: TRBJ1-2
V: TRBV5-1
DNA: TGCGCCAGCAGCCTCGGACAGGGGGCTGCTGGCTACACCTTC
CDR3: CASSLGQGAAGYTF

D: NA
size: NA
J: TRBJ2-7
V: TRBV4-3
DNA: TGCGCCAGCAGCCCCAGTGTCGCCACCTACGAGCAGTACTTC
CDR3: CASSPSVATYEQYF

D: TRBD1
size: NA
J: TRBJ1-2
V: TRBV5-1
DNA: TGCGCCAGCAGCTTCGGACAGGGGGGCCTTGGCTACACCTTC
CDR3: CASSFGQGGLGYTF

D: NA
size: NA
J: TRBJ1-2
V: TRBV5-4
DNA: TGTGCCAGCAGCATAGACGGGGGAGGGGATGGCTACACCTTC
CDR3: CASSIDGGGDGYTF

D: TRBD2
size: NA
J: TRBJ2-1
V: TRBV5-4
DNA: TGTGCCAGCAGCTCACTAGCGGGGGGCGTGATTAACAATGAGCAGTTCTTC
CDR3: CASSSLAGGVINNEQFF

D: NA
size: NA
J: TRBJ1-5
V: TRBV7-8
DNA: TGTGCCAGCAGCTTCAGCGGCGAGATCAATCAGCCCCAGCATTTT
CDR3: CASSFSGEINQPQHF

D: TRBD1
size: NA
J: TRBJ2-5
V: TRBV7-2
DNA: TGTGCCAGCAGCTCCGGGACAGTGACTGAGGAGACGCACTTC
CDR3: CASSSGTVTEETHF

D: NA
size: medium-sized
J: TRBJ2-3
V: TRBV7-2
DNA: TGTGCCAGCAGCTTAAAAAGGGGATCAGATACGCAGTATTTT
CDR3: CASSLKRGSDTQYF

D: NA
size: NA
J: TRBJ1-2
V: TRBV5-8
DNA: TGTGCCAGCAGCTTGTATGCAGGGAGAAATGGCTACACCTTC
CDR3: CASSLYAGRNGYTF

D: NA
size: NA
J: TRBJ2-4
V: TRBV6-6
DNA: TGTGCCAGCAGTTACTCGGAAAGTATCAAAAACATTCAGTACTTC
CDR3: CASSYSESIKNIQYF

D: NA
size: few
J: TRBJ1-4
V: TRBV4-3
DNA: TGCGCCAGCAGCCAAGAGAGGAGGGGAAAGAGTGAAAAACTGTTTTTT
CDR3: CASSQERRGKSEKLFF

D: NA
size: NA
J: TRBJ2-5
V: TRBV7-2
DNA: TGTGCCAGCAGCTTATTATCGTACCAAGAGACCCAGTACTTC
CDR3: CASSLLSYQETQYF

D: NA
size: NA
J: TRBJ1-1
V: TRBV10-3
DNA: TGTGCCGTGAGGACAGACATGAACACTGAAGCTTTCTTT
CDR3: CAVRTDMNTEAFF

D: NA
size: NA
J: TRBJ1-5
V: TRBV7-6
DNA: TGTGCCAGCAGCTTAGGGGGACGCAGCAATCAGCCCCAGCATTTT
CDR3: CASSLGGRSNQPQHF

D: NA
size: once
J: TRBJ2-5
V: TRBV4-3
DNA: TGCGCCAGCAGCCAAGAAGGGTCCAGCAGGCCCCGGGGGACCCAGTACTTC
CDR3: CASSQEGSSRPRGTQYF

D: NA
size: NA
J: TRBJ2-5
V: TRBV18
DNA: TGTGCCAGCTCACAAACAGAGACCCAGTACTTC
CDR3: CASSQTETQYF

D: TRBD1
size: NA
J: TRBJ1-2
V: TRBV19
DNA: TGTGCCAGTAGTACCGGGACAGCTCTCTATGGCTACACCTTC
CDR3: CASSTGTALYGYTF

D: TRBD1
size: NA
J: TRBJ1-1
V: TRBV10-3
DNA: TGTGCCACCGCGACAGGGGGGGACACTGAAGCTTTCTTT
CDR3: CATATGGDTEAFF

D: NA
size: NA
J: TRBJ2-7
V: TRBV5-5
DNA: TGTGCCAGCAGCTTCGAAAGGGGGGCAACCTACGAGCAGTACTTC
CDR3: CASSFERGATYEQYF

D: TRBD1
size: NA
J: TRBJ2-7
V: TRBV9
DNA: TGTGCCAGCAGCCATGACGACAGGGTTGTTGTCTACGAGCAGTACTTC
CDR3: CASSHDDRVVVYEQYF

D: NA
size: once
J: TRBJ1-2
V: TRBV4-3
DNA: TGCGCCAGCAGCCAAGAGTTGGGCGGCTATGGCTACACCTTC
CDR3: CASSQELGGYGYTF

D: NA
size: NA
J: TRBJ1-1
V: TRBV7-2
DNA: TGTGCCAGCAGCTTAGACAGGGCAATAAACACTGAAGCTTTCTTT
CDR3: CASSLDRAINTEAFF

D: NA
size: NA
J: TRBJ1-2
V: TRBV7-2
DNA: TGTGCCAGCAGCTTAATATCCGCCAGGGAAGGCTACACCTTC
CDR3: CASSLISAREGYTF

D: TRBD1
size: NA
J: TRBJ2-1
V: TRBV27
DNA: TGTGCCAGCAACGAGGGACAGGGGACGTACAATGAGCAGTTCTTC
CDR3: CASNEGQGTYNEQFF

D: TRBD2
size: NA
J: TRBJ2-7
V: TRBV10-2
DNA: TGCGCCAGCAGCCTACCGACTAGCGGGGTCTACGAGCAGTACTTC
CDR3: CASSLPTSGVYEQYF

D: TRBD1
size: NA
J: TRBJ1-5
V: TRBV10-3
DNA: TGTGCCATCAGTGAGTTTGTTTCGGACAGGGGGCTGCGCAATCAGCCCCAGCATTTT
CDR3: CAISEFVSDRGLRNQPQHF

D: TRBD1
size: NA
J: TRBJ2-3
V: TRBV7-2
DNA: TGTGCCAGCAGCTTCATAGGGACAGGGGGCACAGATACGCAGTATTTT
CDR3: CASSFIGTGGTDTQYF

D: TRBD1
size: medium-sized
J: TRBJ2-7
V: TRBV7-2
DNA: TGTGCCAGCAGCCTCCGACAGGGGGCACCCGTGGAGCAGTACTTC
CDR3: CASSLRQGAPVEQYF

D: NA
size: few
J: TRBJ2-2
V: TRBV5-8
DNA: TGTGCCAGCAAGCCAGGGAACACCGGGGAGCTGTTTTTT
CDR3: CASKPGNTGELFF

D: NA
size: NA
J: TRBJ1-2
V: TRBV18
DNA: TGTGCCAGCTCACCACCGACGCGGGGGAAAAAACTCTATGGCTACACCTTC
CDR3: CASSPPTRGKKLYGYTF

D: NA
size: once
J: TRBJ2-7
V: TRBV21-1
DNA: TGTGCCAGCAGCCTCGACAGGGACCCATACGAGCAGTACTTC
CDR3: CASSLDRDPYEQYF

D: TRBD1
size: NA
J: TRBJ1-2
V: TRBV5-1
DNA: TGCGCCAGCAGCTTGGGGGACAGGGGGCATCCCTACACCTTC
CDR3: CASSLGDRGHPYTF

D: NA
size: NA
J: TRBJ1-4
V: TRBV5-6
DNA: TGTGCCAGCAGCTCAATAGATCTTAATGAAAAACTGTTTTTT
CDR3: CASSSIDLNEKLFF

D: TRBD1
size: NA
J: TRBJ2-1
V: TRBV28
DNA: TGTGCCAGCAAGATTCCGGGACAGTCTAATGAGCAGTTCTTC
CDR3: CASKIPGQSNEQFF

D: NA
size: once
J: TRBJ1-5
V: TRBV6-5
DNA: TGTGCCAGCAGCATGGACACCAATCAGCCCCAGCATTTT
CDR3: CASSMDTNQPQHF